These 6 T cell receptor beta chains were sequenced from one sample in a study of T-cell reconstitution after alpha-beta-depleted transplantation in children. Unique molecular identifiers were incorporated when the TCRbeta library was constructed. TCRdb reprocessed the PCR reads via MiXCR and lists one record per CDR3 protein. The sample yields approximately 1,000,000 distinct CDR3 sequences, 25% to 30% seen once. The source material was PBMCs, mostly from graft donor cells, sampled 360 days after TCRalphabeta/CD19-depleted stem cell transplant. These receptors were collected from a boy in the first two years of life who had a stem cell transplant for SCID, so the T cells may come from the graft donor.

The chain recombines TRBV13 with TRBJ2-3; 7 bases are a match to TRBD2. Looked up from germline, CDR1 is PRHDT and CDR2 is FYEKMQ (reference sequence). This CDR3 has 19 amino acids. The V segment lost 1 base and the J segment 2 bases; nucleotides outside the gene matches: 15. The CDR3 reads CASSLESLAAEQTTDTQYF. The DNA for the CDR3 is TGTGCCAGCAGCTTAGAGAGCCTAGCGGCGGAACAAACCACAGATACGCAGTATTTT.

The chain joins TRBV20-1 to TRBJ1-1; no firm D call. Between the trimmed V and J ends, which lost 3 bases and 1 base, there was a span of 6 bases. Per germline, CDR1 DFQATT and CDR2 SNEGSKA (reference sequence). The CDR3 loop spans 12 amino acids. In DNA form, the CDR3 reads TGCAGTGCTAGTTCCTGGAACACTGAAGCTTTCTTT. Amino acid sequence: CSASSWNTEAFF.

The CDR3 sequence: CSARDLQGSGLARQPQHF. As DNA, the CDR3 is TGCAGTGCTAGAGATCTGCAGGGGTCGGGTTTGGCACGGCAGCCCCAGCATTTT. The chain uses TRBV20-1 and TRBJ1-5; possibly TRBD1 for D (6 bases). Looked up from germline, CDR1 is DFQATT and CDR2 is SNEGSKA (reference sequence). The CDR3 consists of 18 residues. V dropped 0 bases and J dropped 7 bases, with 25 bases sitting between them.

This clonotype has only a few counts. The V call is TRBV7-9, the J call TRBJ1-5; 7 bases match TRBD1. Germline values: CDR1 SEHNR, CDR2 FQNEAQ (reference sequence). With V trimmed by 4 bases and J by 5 bases, 5 bases remained unmatched. This CDR3 contains 14 residues. CDR3 bases: TGTGCCAGCAGCTCGACAGGGAGGCATCAGCCCCAGCATTTT. It translates to CASSSTGRHQPQHF.

The chain uses TRBV4-1 and TRBJ2-7; TRBD2 aligns across 8 bases. The V segment lost 2 bases and the J segment 7 bases; nucleotides outside the gene matches: 7. Looked up from germline, CDR1 is MGHRA and CDR2 is YSYEKL. The CDR3 has 14 amino acids. CDR3 amino acids: CASSQPGGAQEQYF. As DNA, the CDR3 is TGCGCCAGCAGCCAACCCGGGGGGGCGCAGGAGCAGTACTTC.

This clonotype was seen a handful of times. This chain joins TRBV20-1 and TRBJ2-3; unclear D gene. With 3 bases removed from V and 2 bases from J, the gap between germline ends came to 12 bases. The CDR3 has 14 residues. Germline V CDR1 and CDR2: DFQATT, SNEGSKA (reference sequence). This CDR3 is CSASPPSLTDTQYF. Here the CDR3 DNA reads TGCAGTGCTAGCCCCCCATCCCTCACAGATACGCAGTATTTT.